This TCR beta chain was obtained from a study of patients and donors after allogeneic stem cell transplantation. The germline V gene has CDR1 MDHEN and CDR2 SYDVKM. The CDR3 covers 13 residues. Trimming removed 1 base from V and 2 bases from J, with 6 bases in between. TCRdb passed the RT-PCR reads through MiXCR, listing each CDR3 protein once. The sample lists some 200,000 distinct CDR3 sequences; 35% to 50% were seen once. The clonotype comes from a human donor who was either an allogeneic HSCT recipient or a stem cell or donor lymphocyte infusion donor (not recorded which). It is not recorded whose cells these are; they may come from a transplant donor. The genes are TRBV28 and TRBJ2-7; D unclear. What was sequenced was blood, either unsorted or a sorted T cell fraction (not recorded which). The CDR3, as DNA: TGTGCCAGCAGTTTATACCCAACCTACGAGCAGTACTTC. Protein sequence: CASSLYPTYEQYF.